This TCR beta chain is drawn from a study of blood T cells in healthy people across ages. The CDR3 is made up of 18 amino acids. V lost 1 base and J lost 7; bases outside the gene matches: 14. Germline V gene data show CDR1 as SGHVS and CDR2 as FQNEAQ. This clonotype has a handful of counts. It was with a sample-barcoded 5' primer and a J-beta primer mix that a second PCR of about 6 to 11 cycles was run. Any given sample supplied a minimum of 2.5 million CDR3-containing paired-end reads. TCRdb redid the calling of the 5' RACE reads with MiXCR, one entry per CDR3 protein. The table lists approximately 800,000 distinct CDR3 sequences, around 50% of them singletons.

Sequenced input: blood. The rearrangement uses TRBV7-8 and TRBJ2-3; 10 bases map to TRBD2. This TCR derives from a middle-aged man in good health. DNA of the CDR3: TGTGCCAGCAGCTTAGTAGATCGACTAGCGGGTGTTATGTATACGCAGTATTTT. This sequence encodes CASSLVDRLAGVMYTQYF.